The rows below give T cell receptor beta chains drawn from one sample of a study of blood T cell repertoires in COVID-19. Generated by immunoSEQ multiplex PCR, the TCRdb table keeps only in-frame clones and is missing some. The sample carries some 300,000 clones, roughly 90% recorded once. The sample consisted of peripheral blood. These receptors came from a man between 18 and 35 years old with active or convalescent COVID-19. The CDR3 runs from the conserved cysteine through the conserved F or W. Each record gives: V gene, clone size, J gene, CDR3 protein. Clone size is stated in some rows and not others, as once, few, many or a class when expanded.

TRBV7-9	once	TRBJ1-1	CASSFPGDRGNTEAFF
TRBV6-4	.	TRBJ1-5	CASSLTVVEPQHF
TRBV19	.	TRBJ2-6	CASRSSRGLATGANVLTF
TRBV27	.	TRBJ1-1	CASRSVNTEAFF
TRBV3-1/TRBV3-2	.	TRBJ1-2	CASSIDRAYGYTF
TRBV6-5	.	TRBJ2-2	CASSSGGATGELFF
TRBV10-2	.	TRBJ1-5	CASNRDNNQPQHF
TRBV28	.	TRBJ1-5	CASSFFVNQPQHF
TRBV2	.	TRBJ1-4	CASSDEGEEKLFF
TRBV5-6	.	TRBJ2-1	CASSLGPTSGEQFF
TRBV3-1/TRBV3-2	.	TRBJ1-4	CASSQGNRAKNEKLFF
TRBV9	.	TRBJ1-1	CASSPEHTGNTEAFF
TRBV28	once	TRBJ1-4	CASSLSPTDEKLFF
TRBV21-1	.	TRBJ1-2	CASSRDRARLTRYGYTF
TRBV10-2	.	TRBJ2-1	CASSRLAELVLYNEQFF
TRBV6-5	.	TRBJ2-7	CASIGLAYHSYEQYF
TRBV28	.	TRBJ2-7	CASSSPPWRSSSYEQYF
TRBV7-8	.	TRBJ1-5	CASSYWSGSNQPQHF
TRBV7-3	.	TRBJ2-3	CASSPHGGGRAPDTQYF
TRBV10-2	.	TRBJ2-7	CASSLGSGLQSSYEQYF
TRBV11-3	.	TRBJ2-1	CASSQRGGNSYNEQFF
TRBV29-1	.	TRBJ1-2	CSDGQPIDTF
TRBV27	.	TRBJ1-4	CASSPFTGGAGEKLFF
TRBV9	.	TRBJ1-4	CASSVEGQINEKLFF
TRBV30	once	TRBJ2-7	CAWSVHRESYEQYF
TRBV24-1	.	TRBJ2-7	CATSDTTPGDSLIYEQYF
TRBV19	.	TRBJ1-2	CASSMGRAGYTF
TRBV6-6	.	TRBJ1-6	CASSYQGRGSPLHF
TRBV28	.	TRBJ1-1	CASSSARRGGYTEAFF
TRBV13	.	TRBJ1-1	CASSSEQGEAFF
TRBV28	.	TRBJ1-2	CASSLLAGPNYGYTF
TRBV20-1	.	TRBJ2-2	CSASATSGSGTGELFF
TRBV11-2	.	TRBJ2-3	CASSFSFPDTQYF
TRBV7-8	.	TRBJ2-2	CASSLPRFFTGELFF
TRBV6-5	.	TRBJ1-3	CASRSLRGSGNTIYF
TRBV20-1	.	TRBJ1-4	CSAKTFEKLFF